This T cell receptor beta chain was identified during a study of blood T cells in healthy people across ages. This clonotype was seen ten or more times. V lost 4 bases and J 4 bases, leaving 17 bases between the germline ends. This CDR3 contains 15 residues. Germline loops: CDR1 SGHTA, CDR2 FQGNSA. A second PCR, run for about 6 to 11 cycles, used a sample-barcoded 5' primer plus a J-beta primer mix. MiXCR, run by TCRdb on the 5' RACE reads, gives a single entry per CDR3 protein. Of some 940,000 distinct CDR3 sequences in the sample, about 28% are singletons; the top ten hold 10%. The same data also contributed to another study, on T cells of mothers and their children.

This receptor was obtained from a woman in her 40s in good health. The gene calls are TRBV7-2 and TRBJ2-7, with unresolved D. The specimen sequenced was blood. The CDR3 sequence: CASSYPSPGSYEQYF. The CDR3 coding sequence is TGTGCCAGCAGCTATCCGAGCCCCGGGTCATACGAGCAGTACTTC.